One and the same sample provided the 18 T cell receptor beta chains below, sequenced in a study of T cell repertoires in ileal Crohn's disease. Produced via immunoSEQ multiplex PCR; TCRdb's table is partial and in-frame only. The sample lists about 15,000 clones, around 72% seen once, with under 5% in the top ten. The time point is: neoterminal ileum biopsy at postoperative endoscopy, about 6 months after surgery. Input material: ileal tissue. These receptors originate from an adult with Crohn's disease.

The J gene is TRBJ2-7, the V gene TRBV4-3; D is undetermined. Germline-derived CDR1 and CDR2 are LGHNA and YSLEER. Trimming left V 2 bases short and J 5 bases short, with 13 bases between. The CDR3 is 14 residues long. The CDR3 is CASSQSLGFDEQYF. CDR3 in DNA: TGCGCCAGCAGCCAATCTCTGGGGTTCGACGAGCAGTACTTC.

In DNA, the CDR3 is TGTGCCAGCAGCGTAAGCCCAGGGAACACTGAAGCTTTCTTT. The encoded protein is CASSVSPGNTEAFF. The chain employs TRBV9 and TRBJ1-1, with D uncertain. CDR3 length equals 14 residues. Germline-derived CDR1 and CDR2 are SGDLS and YYNGEE. Deletions cut 1 base from V and 1 base from J, with 8 bases between.

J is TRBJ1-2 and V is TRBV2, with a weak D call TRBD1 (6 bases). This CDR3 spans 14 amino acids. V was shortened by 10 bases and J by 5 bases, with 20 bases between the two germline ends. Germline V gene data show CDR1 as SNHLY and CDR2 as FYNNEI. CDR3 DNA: TGTGCCACCAGAACGACGACAGGCGGGTATGGCTACACCTTC. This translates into CATRTTTGGYGYTF. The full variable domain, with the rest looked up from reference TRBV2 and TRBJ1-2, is EPEVTQTPSHQVTQMGQEVILRCVPISNHLYFYWYRQILGQKVEFLVSFYNNEISEKSEIFDDQFSVERPDGSNFTLKIRSTKLEDSAMYFCATRTTTGGYGYTFGSGTRLTVV.

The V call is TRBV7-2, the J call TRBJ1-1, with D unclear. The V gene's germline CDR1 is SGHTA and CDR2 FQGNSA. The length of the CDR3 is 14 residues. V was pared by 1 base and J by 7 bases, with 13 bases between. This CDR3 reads CASSLVTLQVEAFF. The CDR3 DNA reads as TGTGCCAGCAGCTTAGTTACCCTACAAGTTGAAGCTTTCTTT.

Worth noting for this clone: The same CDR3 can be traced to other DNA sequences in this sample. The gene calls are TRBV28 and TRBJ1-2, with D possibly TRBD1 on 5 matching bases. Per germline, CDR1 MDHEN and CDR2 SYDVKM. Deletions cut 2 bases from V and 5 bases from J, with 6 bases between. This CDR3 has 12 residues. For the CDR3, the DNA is TGTGCCAGCAGTTTACAGGGATATGGCTACACCTTC. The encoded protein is CASSLQGYGYTF.

As DNA, the CDR3 is TGTGCCATCAGCCTACAGGGGGGAGGCACTGAAGCTTTCTTT. Its translation: CAISLQGGGTEAFF. This chain connects TRBV10-3 to TRBJ1-1; 8 bases agree with TRBD1. The germline V gene encodes CDR1 ENHRY and CDR2 SYGVKD. There are 14 residues in the CDR3. V was pared by 6 bases and J by 4 bases, with 7 bases of the junction left unmatched.

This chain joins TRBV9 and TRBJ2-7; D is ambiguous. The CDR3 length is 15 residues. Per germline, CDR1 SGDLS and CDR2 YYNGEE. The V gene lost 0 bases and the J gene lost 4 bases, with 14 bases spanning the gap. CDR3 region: CASSVGPPPDYEQYF. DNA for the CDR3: TGTGCCAGCAGCGTAGGGCCCCCACCCGATTACGAGCAGTACTTC.

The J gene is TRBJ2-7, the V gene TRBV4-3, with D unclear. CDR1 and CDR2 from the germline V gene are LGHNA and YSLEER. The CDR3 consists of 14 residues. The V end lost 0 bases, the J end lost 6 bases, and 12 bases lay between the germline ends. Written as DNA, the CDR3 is TGCGCCAGCAGCCAAGACTCGGCGGTTTTCGAGCAGTACTTC. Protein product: CASSQDSAVFEQYF.

CDR3 sequence reads: CASSVGTGWNPQETQYF. The DNA of the CDR3 is TGTGCCAGCAGCGTAGGGACAGGATGGAACCCCCAAGAGACCCAGTACTTC. The chain joins TRBV9 to TRBJ2-5, with 7 bases aligning to TRBD1. The CDR3 totals 17 residues. V lost 0 bases and J lost 1; bases outside the gene matches: 9. Per the germline V gene, CDR1 is SGDLS and CDR2 is YYNGEE.

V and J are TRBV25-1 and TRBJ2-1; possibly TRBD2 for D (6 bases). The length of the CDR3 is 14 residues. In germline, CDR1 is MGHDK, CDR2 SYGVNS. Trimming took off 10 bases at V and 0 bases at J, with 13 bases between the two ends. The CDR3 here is CAIGDSSSYNEQFF. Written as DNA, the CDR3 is TGTGCCATTGGGGACTCCAGCTCCTACAATGAGCAGTTCTTC.

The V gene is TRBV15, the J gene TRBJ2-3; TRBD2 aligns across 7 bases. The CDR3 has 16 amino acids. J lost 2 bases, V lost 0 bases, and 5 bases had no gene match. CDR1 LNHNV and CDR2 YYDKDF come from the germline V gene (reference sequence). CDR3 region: CATSRDAGAHTDTQYF. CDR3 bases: TGTGCCACCAGCAGAGATGCGGGAGCGCACACAGATACGCAGTATTTT. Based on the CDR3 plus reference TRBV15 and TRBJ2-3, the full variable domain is DAMVIQNPRYQVTQFGKPVTLSCSQTLNHNVMYWYQQKSSQAPKLLFHYYDKDFNNEADTPDNFQSRRPNTSFCFLDIRSPGLGDTAMYLCATSRDAGAHTDTQYFGPGTRLTVL.

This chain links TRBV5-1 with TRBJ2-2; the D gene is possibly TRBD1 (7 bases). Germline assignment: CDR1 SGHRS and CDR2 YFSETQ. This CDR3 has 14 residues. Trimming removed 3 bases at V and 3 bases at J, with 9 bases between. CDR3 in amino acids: CASSSRGDTGELFF. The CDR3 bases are TGCGCCAGCAGCTCCAGGGGGGACACCGGGGAGCTGTTTTTT.

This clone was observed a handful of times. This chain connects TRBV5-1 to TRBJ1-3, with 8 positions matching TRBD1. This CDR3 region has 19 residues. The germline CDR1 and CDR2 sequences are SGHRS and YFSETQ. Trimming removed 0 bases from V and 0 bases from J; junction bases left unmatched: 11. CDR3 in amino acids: CASSLGTGTGQSSGNTIYF. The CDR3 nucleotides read TGCGCCAGCAGCTTGGGGACCGGGACAGGCCAGAGCTCTGGAAACACCATATATTTT. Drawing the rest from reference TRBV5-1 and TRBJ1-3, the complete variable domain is KAGVTQTPRYLIKTRGQQVTLSCSPISGHRSVSWYQQTPGQGLQFLFEYFSETQRNKGNFPGRFSGRQFSNSRSEMNVSTLELGDSALYLCASSLGTGTGQSSGNTIYFGEGSWLTVV.

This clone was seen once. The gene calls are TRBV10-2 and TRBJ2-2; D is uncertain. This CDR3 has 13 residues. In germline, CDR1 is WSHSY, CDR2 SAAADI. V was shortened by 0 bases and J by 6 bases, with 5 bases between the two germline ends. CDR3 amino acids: CASSESVPGELFF. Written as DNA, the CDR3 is TGCGCCAGCAGTGAGTCCGTCCCCGGGGAGCTGTTTTTT.

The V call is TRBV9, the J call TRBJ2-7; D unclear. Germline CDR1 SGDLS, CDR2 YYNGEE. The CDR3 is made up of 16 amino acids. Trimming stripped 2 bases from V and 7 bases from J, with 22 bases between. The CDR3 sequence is CASSVGLSKSFREQYF. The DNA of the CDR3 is TGTGCCAGCAGCGTTGGTCTCTCGAAATCTTTTCGAGAGCAGTACTTC.

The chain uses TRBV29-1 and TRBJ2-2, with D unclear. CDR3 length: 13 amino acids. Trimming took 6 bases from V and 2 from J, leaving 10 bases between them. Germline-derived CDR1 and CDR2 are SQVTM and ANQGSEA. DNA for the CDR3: TGCAGCGTGAGGAAGGAAAACACCGGGGAGCTGTTTTTT. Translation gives CSVRKENTGELFF.

The CDR3 region has the DNA TGTGCCACCAGCAGAGGACAGGGTAACTATGGCTACACCTTC. Its protein is CATSRGQGNYGYTF. J is TRBJ1-2 and V is TRBV15, with 7 bases aligning to TRBD1. V lost 1 base to trimming and J lost 1 base; unmatched junction nucleotides: 0. This CDR3 has 14 amino acids. CDR1 and CDR2 from the germline V gene are LNHNV and YYDKDF (reference sequence).

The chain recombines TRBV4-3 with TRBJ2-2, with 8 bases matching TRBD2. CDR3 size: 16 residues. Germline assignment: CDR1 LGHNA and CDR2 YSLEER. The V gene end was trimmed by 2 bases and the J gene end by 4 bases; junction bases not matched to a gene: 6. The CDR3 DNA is TGCGCCAGCAGCCAATCAGCGGGAGTAATCACCGGGGAGCTGTTTTTT. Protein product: CASSQSAGVITGELFF.